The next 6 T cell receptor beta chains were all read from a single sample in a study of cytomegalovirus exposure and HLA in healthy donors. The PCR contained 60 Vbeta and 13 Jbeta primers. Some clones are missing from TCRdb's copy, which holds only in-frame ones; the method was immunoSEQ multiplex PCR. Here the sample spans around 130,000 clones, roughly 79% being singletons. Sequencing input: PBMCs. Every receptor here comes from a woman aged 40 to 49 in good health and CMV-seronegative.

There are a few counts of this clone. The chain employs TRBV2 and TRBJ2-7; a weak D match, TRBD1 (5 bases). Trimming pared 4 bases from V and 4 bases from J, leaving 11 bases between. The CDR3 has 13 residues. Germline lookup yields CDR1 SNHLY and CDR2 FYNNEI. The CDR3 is CASSGVRQYEQYF. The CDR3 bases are TGTGCCAGCAGTGGGGTTAGACAGTACGAGCAGTACTTC.

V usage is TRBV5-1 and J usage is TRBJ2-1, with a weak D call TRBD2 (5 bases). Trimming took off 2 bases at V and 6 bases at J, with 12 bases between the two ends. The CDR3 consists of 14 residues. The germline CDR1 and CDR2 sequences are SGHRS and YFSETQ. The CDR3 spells CASSFSLGSNEQFF. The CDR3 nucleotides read TGCGCCAGCAGCTTTTCGCTGGGGAGCAATGAGCAGTTCTTC. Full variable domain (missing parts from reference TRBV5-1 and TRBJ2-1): KAGVTQTPRYLIKTRGQQVTLSCSPISGHRSVSWYQQTPGQGLQFLFEYFSETQRNKGNFPGRFSGRQFSNSRSEMNVSTLELGDSALYLCASSFSLGSNEQFFGPGTRLTVL.

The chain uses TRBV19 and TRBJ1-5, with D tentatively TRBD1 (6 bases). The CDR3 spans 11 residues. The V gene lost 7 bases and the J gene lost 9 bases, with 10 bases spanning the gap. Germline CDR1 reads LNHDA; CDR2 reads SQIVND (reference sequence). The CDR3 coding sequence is TGTGCCAGTAATACACAGGGGCCCCAGCATTTT. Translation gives CASNTQGPQHF.

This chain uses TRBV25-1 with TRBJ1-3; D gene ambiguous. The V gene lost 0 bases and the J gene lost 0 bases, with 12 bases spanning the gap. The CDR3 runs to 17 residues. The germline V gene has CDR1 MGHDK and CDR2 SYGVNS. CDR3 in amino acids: CASSEYIVSSSGNTIYF. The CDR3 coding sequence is TGTGCCAGCAGTGAATATATCGTATCCAGCTCTGGAAACACCATATATTTT.

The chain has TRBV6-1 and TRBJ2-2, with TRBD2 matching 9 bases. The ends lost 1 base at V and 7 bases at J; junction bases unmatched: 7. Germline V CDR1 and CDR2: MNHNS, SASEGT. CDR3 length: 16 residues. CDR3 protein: CASSEVVAGEFGELFF. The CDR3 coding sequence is TGTGCCAGCAGTGAAGTAGTAGCGGGAGAATTCGGGGAGCTGTTTTTT.

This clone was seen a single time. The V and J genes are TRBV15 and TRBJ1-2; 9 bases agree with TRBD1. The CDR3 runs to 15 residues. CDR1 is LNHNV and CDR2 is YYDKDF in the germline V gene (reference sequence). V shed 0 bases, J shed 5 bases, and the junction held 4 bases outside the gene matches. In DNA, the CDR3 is TGTGCCACCAGCAGAGAAACAGGGGGCACGTATGGCTACACCTTC. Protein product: CATSRETGGTYGYTF.